This T cell receptor (beta chain) was observed in a study of cytomegalovirus exposure and HLA in healthy donors. Donors in the study were healthy people who gave bone marrow. The PCR made use of 60 Vbeta and 13 Jbeta primers. This table comes from immunoSEQ multiplex PCR, and its TCRdb copy is limited to in-frame clones, with some not included. The table has about 160,000 clones, just under 80% seen once; the top ten hold 1.3%. Germline CDR1 SGDLS, CDR2 YYNGEE. Losses at the gene ends were 2 bases for V and 5 bases for J; bases not matched to a gene: 7. This CDR3 has 15 amino acids. This TCR was recovered from a man under 40 in good health and CMV-seronegative. Sequencing input: PBMCs. The J gene is TRBJ2-1, the V gene TRBV9, with 7 bases aligning to TRBD2. CDR3 DNA: TGTGCCAGCAGCGTGCGACTAGCATCGGACAATGAGCAGTTCTTC. This codes for CASSVRLASDNEQFF.